Sequencing of this TCR beta chain was carried out in a study of blood T cells in healthy people across ages. The extraction recovered at least 5 micrograms of total RNA per sample. Next came a second PCR, run for about 7 to 12 cycles, which used a sample-barcoded 5' primer along with a J-beta primer mix. Via MiXCR, TCRdb re-called the 5' RACE reads, giving one row per CDR3 protein. The sample shows around 690,000 distinct CDR3 sequences, under 65% of them seen only once. Germline V gives CDR1 ENHRY, CDR2 SYGVKD. V shed 0 bases and J shed 4 bases, with 9 bases lying between them. The CDR3 has 14 amino acids. In this sample, this clonotype turned up a few times. Its specificity is unknown. Study observations and caveats: CMV status of donors was unknown, possibly confounding expanded clonotype changes. Unsorted PBMCs ruled out conclusive naive versus antigen-experienced comparison. Diversity of TCR beta per million T cells declined in a roughly linear way with age.

Specimen: blood. This TCR was sampled from a man aged 55 to 70 in good health. V gene TRBV10-3 combines with J gene TRBJ1-2, with TRBD1 as a possible D gene (6 bases). The DNA of the CDR3 is TGTGCCATCAGTGAGTCGAGACAGGTCTATGGCTACACCTTC. It codes for CAISESRQVYGYTF.